This T cell receptor beta chain was documented in a study of CD8 T cells in ankylosing spondylitis. Study-wide findings and caveats: Ankylosing spondylitis blood appeared to be characterized by a TCR beta motif of 7 to 9 highly homologous variants.

Molecular-barcoded quantitative 5'-RACE produced these TCR beta libraries. One entry per CDR3 protein, called by TCRdb with MiXCR from the 5' RACE reads. The sample comprises fewer than 750,000 distinct CDR3 sequences, 19% of which are singletons, and under 20% rests with the top ten. Only a few counts were recorded for this clonotype. Its antigen is unidentified. The V gene lost 1 base and the J gene lost 10 bases, with 13 bases spanning the gap. Germline loops: CDR1 DFQATT, CDR2 SNEGSKA (reference sequence). The CDR3 runs to 12 residues. The chain combines TRBV20-1 with TRBJ1-2; maybe TRBD1 (6 bases). The sequenced sample was blood, either unsorted or a sorted T cell fraction (not recorded which). This TCR derives from a male donor with ankylosing spondylitis. The CDR3 bases are TGCAGTGCTAGAGCTTGGGGGCAGACCTACACCTTC. It yields the protein CSARAWGQTYTF.